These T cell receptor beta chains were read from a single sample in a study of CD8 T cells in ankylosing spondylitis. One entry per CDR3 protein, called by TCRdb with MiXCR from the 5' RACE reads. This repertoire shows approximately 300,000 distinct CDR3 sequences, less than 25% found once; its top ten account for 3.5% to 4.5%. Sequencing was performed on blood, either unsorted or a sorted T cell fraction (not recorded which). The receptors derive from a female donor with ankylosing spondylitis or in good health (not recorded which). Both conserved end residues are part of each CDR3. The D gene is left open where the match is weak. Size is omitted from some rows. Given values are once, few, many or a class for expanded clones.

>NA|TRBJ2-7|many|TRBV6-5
TGTGCCAGCAGTTACTCGTCTACGGGCGAGCAGTACTTC
CASSYSSTGEQYF
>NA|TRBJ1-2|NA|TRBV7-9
TGTGCCAGCAGAATGGACGCACGCTATGGCTACACCTTC
CASRMDARYGYTF
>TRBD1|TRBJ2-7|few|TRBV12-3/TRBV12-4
TGTGCCAGCGCAAGGACAGGGGTCAGCGAGCAGTACTTC
CASARTGVSEQYF
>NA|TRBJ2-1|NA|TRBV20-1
TGCAGTGCTAGTGGGAGGACCTATGAGCAGTTCTTC
CSASGRTYEQFF
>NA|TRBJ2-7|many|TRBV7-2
TGTGCCAGCAGCTATATGAGCGAGCAGTACTTC
CASSYMSEQYF
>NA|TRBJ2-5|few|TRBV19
TGTGCCAGTACAACCGGACCTCAAGAGACCCAGTACTTC
CASTTGPQETQYF
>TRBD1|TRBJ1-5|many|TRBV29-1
TGCAGCGTTGGAGGACAGGGGGATCAGCCCCAGCATTTT
CSVGGQGDQPQHF
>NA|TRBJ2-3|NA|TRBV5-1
TGCGCCAGCAGCCTTATAAAACGCGCAGATACGCAGTATTTT
CASSLIKRADTQYF
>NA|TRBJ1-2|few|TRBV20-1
TGCAGTGCAATGACAGGAGGCGACTATGGCTACACCTTC
CSAMTGGDYGYTF
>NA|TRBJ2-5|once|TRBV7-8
TGTGCCAGCAGCCACGAGACCCAGTACTTC
CASSHETQYF
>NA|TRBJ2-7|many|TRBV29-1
TGCAGCGTTGAGTTCAGCTCTAAGGAGCAGTACTTC
CSVEFSSKEQYF
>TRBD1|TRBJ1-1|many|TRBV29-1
TGCAGCGTTGAGACAGGGGGCGGAACTGAAGCTTTCTTT
CSVETGGGTEAFF
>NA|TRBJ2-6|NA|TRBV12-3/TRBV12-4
TGTGCCAGCAGCGGAGGTAGCGGCTCTGGGGCCAACGTCCTGACTTTC
CASSGGSGSGANVLTF
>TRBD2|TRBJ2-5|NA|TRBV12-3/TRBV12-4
TGTGCCAGCAATTCCCAGACAGGGCTAGCGGGAATGGAGACCCAGTACTTC
CASNSQTGLAGMETQYF
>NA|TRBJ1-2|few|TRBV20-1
TGCAGTGCTAAGAAGTTCGGAGTGAATCCTAGCTACACCTTC
CSAKKFGVNPSYTF
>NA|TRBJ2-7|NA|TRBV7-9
TGTGCCAGCAGCTTCCCCTTCGAGCGGGTCTCCTACGAGCAGTACTTC
CASSFPFERVSYEQYF
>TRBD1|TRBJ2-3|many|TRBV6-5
TGTGCCAGCAGTTACGGACAGGGGAGTTACCGCACAGATACGCAGTATTTT
CASSYGQGSYRTDTQYF
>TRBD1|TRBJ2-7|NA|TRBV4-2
TGTGCCAGCAGCCGGACGGGACAGGGGAGCTACGAGCAGTACTTC
CASSRTGQGSYEQYF
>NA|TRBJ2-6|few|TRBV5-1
TGCGCCAGCACCAAGGACAGTTTCCTCGAGGGGGCCAACGTCCTGACTTTC
CASTKDSFLEGANVLTF
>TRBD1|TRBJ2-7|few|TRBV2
TGTGCCAGCAGTTACCAACTAGACAGGGGCGAGCAGTACTTC
CASSYQLDRGEQYF
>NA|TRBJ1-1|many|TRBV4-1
TGCGCCAGCAGCCCTATTGGTCGCAGGGTGAACACTGAAGCTTTCTTT
CASSPIGRRVNTEAFF
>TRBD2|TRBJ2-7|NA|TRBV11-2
TGTGCCAGCAGCCTACGGACTAGCGGGAGCGGGGAGCAGTACTTC
CASSLRTSGSGEQYF
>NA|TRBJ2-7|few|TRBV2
TGTGCCAGCAGTGAGGGCAGATTAAACTCCTACGAGCAGTACTTC
CASSEGRLNSYEQYF
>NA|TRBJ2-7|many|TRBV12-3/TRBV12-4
TGTGCCAGCAGTTTCGGTGGAGGCGAGCAGTACTTC
CASSFGGGEQYF
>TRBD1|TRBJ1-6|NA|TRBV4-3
TGCGCCAGCAGCCAATCGCAGGGGGCGGCAGGTTCACCCCTCCACTTT
CASSQSQGAAGSPLHF
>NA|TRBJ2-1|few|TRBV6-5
TGTGCCAGCAGTTACTTGTGGGAGACAAACAATGAGCAGTTCTTC
CASSYLWETNNEQFF
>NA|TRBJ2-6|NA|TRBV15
TGTGCCACCAGCGCAATCAGGGCAGGTGGGGCCAACGTCCTGACTTTC
CATSAIRAGGANVLTF
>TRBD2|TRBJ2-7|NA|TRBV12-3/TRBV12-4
TGTGCCAGCAGAAGCGGGAGGGGAAGGTACGAGCAGTACTTC
CASRSGRGRYEQYF
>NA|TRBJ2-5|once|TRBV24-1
TGTGCCACCAGTGATTTCCGCATCGCCCAGAACCAAGAGACCCAGTACTTC
CATSDFRIAQNQETQYF
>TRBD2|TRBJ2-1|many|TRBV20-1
TGCAGTGCTAGAGGATGGACGGGAGGGGGTGAGCAGTTCTTC
CSARGWTGGGEQFF
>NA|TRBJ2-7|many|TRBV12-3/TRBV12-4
TGTGCCAGCAGCCGAGGACAGCCCTACGAGCAGTACTTC
CASSRGQPYEQYF
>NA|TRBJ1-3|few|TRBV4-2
TGTGCCAGCAGCCAAGACTTTCCCCCGGAGAACACCATATATTTT
CASSQDFPPENTIYF
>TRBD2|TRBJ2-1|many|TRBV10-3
TGTGCCATCGGGAGGACTAGCGACAATGAGCAGTTCTTC
CAIGRTSDNEQFF
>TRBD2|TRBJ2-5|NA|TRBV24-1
TGTGCCACCAGTTGGGCGGGAGCAGAGACCCAGTACTTC
CATSWAGAETQYF
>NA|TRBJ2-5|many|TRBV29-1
TGCAGCGCGAGACATGTAGTATTGGAGACCCAGTACTTC
CSARHVVLETQYF
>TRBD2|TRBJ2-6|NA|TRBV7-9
TGTGCCAGCAGCGCCGGACTAGCCGGGGCTGGGGCCAACGTCCTGACTTTC
CASSAGLAGAGANVLTF
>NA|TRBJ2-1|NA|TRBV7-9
TGTGCCAGCAGCTATCCGCGAGGTGGAACCTACAATGAGCAGTTCTTC
CASSYPRGGTYNEQFF
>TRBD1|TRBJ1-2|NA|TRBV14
TGTGCCAGCAGCCAAGCCCAGGGGGCCTATGGCTACACCTTC
CASSQAQGAYGYTF
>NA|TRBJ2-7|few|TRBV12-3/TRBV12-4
TGTGCCAGCAGTTGGGCAGGGCCGAGCTCCTACGAGCAGTACTTC
CASSWAGPSSYEQYF
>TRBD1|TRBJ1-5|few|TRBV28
TGTGCCAGCATCTCGACAGGGGAGGACCAGCCCCAGCATTTT
CASISTGEDQPQHF
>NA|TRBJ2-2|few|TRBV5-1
TGCGCCAGCAGCTTGGGACTATCAAACACCGGGGAGCTGTTTTTT
CASSLGLSNTGELFF
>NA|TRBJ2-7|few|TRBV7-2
TGTGCCAGCAGCCCTAGGGGGTACAGCTCCTACGAGCAGTACTTC
CASSPRGYSSYEQYF
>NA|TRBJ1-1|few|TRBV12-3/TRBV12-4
TGTGCCAGCAGTCCCCACGCCTCGAACACTGAAGCTTTCTTT
CASSPHASNTEAFF
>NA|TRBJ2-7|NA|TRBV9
TGTGCCAGCAGCCCTAGTGGGAGGAGGAGCGAGCAGTACTTC
CASSPSGRRSEQYF
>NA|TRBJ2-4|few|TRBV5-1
TGCGCCAGCAGCTTGGGAGTCAGGGACAACATTCAGTACTTC
CASSLGVRDNIQYF
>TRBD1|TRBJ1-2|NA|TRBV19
TGTGCCAGTAGGCGCGTGGGACAGGGGTCGGTCAACTATGGCTACACCTTC
CASRRVGQGSVNYGYTF
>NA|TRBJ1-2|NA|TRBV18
TGTGCCAGCTCCCCGACGGGTGATGGCTACACCTTC
CASSPTGDGYTF
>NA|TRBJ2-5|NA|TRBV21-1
TGTGCCAGCAGAACCGGCCTAGCGGGAGTAGGGAAGACCCAGTACTTC
CASRTGLAGVGKTQYF
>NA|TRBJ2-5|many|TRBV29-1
TGCAGCGCGGACTCCTTAGGAGAGACCCAGTACTTC
CSADSLGETQYF
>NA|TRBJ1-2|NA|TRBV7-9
TGTGCCAGCAGCTTAGCGGCGGTTAACTATGGCTACACCTTC
CASSLAAVNYGYTF
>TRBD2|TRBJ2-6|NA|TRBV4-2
TGTGCCAGCAGCTTTAGGCGGGGGAGCTCTGGGGCCAACGTCCTGACTTTC
CASSFRRGSSGANVLTF